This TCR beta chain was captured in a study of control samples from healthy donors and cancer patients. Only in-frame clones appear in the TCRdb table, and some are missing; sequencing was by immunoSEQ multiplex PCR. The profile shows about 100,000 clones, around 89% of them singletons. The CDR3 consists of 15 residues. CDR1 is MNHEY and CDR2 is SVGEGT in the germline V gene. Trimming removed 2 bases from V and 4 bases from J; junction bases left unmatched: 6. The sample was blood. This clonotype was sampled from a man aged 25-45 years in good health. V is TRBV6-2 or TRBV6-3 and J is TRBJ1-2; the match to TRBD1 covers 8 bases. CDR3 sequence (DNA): TGTGCCAGCAGTTACGAAGCCACAGGGGGCTATGGCTACACCTTC. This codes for CASSYEATGGYGYTF.